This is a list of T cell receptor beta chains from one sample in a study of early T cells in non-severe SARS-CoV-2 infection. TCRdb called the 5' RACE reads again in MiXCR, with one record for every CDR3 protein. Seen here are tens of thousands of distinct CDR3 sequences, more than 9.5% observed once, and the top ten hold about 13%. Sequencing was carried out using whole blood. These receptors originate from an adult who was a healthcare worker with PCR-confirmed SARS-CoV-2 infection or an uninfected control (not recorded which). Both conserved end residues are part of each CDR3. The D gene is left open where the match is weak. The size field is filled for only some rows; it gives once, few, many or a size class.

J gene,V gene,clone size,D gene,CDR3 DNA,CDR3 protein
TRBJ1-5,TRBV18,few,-,TGTGCCAGCTCATCGAAATACAGAGATCAGCCCCAGCATTTT,CASSSKYRDQPQHF
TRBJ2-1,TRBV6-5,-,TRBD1,TGTGCCAGCAAGATGACAGGGATTGACAATGAGCAGTTCTTC,CASKMTGIDNEQFF
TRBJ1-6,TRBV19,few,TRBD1,TGTGCCAGTAGTCGAGGACAGGATCGGAGTTCACCCCTCCACTTT,CASSRGQDRSSPLHF
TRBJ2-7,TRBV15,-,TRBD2,TGTGCCACCAGCAGAGATCGGGCTAGCGGGAGCTACGAGCAGTACTTC,CATSRDRASGSYEQYF
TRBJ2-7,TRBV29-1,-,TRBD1,TGCAGCGTTGCGACAGGGAGTAATTACGAGCAGTACTTC,CSVATGSNYEQYF
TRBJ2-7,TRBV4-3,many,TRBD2,TGCGCCAGCAGCCAAACTAGCGGGAGGGCCTACGAGCAGTACTTC,CASSQTSGRAYEQYF
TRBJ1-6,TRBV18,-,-,TGTGCCAGCTCACCCCTGAGCTCCTATAATTCACCCCTCCACTTT,CASSPLSSYNSPLHF
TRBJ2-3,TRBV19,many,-,TGTGCCAGTGCCGGACCGGGACTGTCTAGCACAGATACGCAGTATTTT,CASAGPGLSSTDTQYF
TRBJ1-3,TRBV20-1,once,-,TGCAGTGCCGTTGCGGGGGGAAGCTCTGGAAACGCCATATATTTT,CSAVAGGSSGNAIYF
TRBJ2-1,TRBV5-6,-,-,TGTACCAGCAGCTTTTCCCCGGACACCTACAATGAGCAGTTCTTC,CTSSFSPDTYNEQFF
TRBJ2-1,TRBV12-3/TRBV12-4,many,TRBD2,TGTGCCAGCAGTTATGGGACTAGCGGGAGGTATGAGCAGTTCTTC,CASSYGTSGRYEQFF
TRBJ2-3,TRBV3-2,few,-,TGTGCCAGCAGCCAAGAGTTGGTAGCAGCAGATACGCAGTATTTT,CASSQELVAADTQYF
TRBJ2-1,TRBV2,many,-,TGTGCCAGCAGTGAATGGGGCCGAGATTACAATGAGCAGTTCTTC,CASSEWGRDYNEQFF
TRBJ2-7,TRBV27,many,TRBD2,TGTGCCAGCAGTTCGCTAGCGGGAGGGCCCTACGAGCAGTACTTC,CASSSLAGGPYEQYF
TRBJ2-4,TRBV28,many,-,TGTGCCAGCAGCTTGTCACAATGGATGGGCATTCAGTACTTC,CASSLSQWMGIQYF
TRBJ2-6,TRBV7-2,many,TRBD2,TGTGCCAGCAGCTTAGTAGCGGGGGGCTCTGGGGCCAACGTCCTGACTTTC,CASSLVAGGSGANVLTF
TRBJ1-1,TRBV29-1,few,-,TGCAGCATACGACAGGAGGGGGGGGCTTTCTTT,CSIRQEGGAFF
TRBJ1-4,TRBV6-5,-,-,TGTGCCAGCAGTTACGGGCAGGTTAATGAAAAACTGTTTTTT,CASSYGQVNEKLFF
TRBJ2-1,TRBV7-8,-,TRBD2,TGTGCCAGCAGCCTTCTTCCGAGCGGGAGTCTAGGGTCGTACAATGAGCAGTTCTTC,CASSLLPSGSLGSYNEQFF
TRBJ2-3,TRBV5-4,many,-,TGTGCCAGCAGCTTGGCCACTCCGCTCACAGATACGCAGTATTTT,CASSLATPLTDTQYF
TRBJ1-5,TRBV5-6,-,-,TGTGCCAGCAGCTTGGGACGACAGCCCCAGCATTTT,CASSLGRQPQHF
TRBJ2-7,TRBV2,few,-,TGTGCCAGCCGTCGGGGGCGGGGCTACGAGCAGTACTTC,CASRRGRGYEQYF
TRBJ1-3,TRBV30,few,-,TGTGCCTGGAGTGTATGGGGGCAAGGAAACACCATATATTTT,CAWSVWGQGNTIYF
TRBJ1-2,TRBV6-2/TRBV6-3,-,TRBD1,TGTGCCAGCCGGGACAGCTTTTCTGGCTACACCTTC,CASRDSFSGYTF
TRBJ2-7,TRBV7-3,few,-,TGTGCCAGCAGCTTAGGGATGGGAGAGGAGCAGTACTTC,CASSLGMGEEQYF
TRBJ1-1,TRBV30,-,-,TGTGCCTGGATAATGGTGGACACTGAAGCTTTCTTT,CAWIMVDTEAFF
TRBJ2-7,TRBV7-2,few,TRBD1,TGTGCCAGCAGCTTAGAAGGGACAGGGGAGTGGCAAAAGTACTTC,CASSLEGTGEWQKYF
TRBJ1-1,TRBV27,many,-,TGTGCCAGCAGCCCTCTCATCCTGAACACTGAAGCTTTCTTT,CASSPLILNTEAFF
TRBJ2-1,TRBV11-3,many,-,TGTGCCAGCAGCCTCCCGGGCAGCTCCTACAATGAGCAGTTCTTC,CASSLPGSSYNEQFF
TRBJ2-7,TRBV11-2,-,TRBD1,TGTGCCAGCGACAGGGGCGGGTACGAGCAGTACTTC,CASDRGGYEQYF
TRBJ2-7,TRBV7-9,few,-,TGTGCCAGCGGACGGTCGTCCTACGAGCAGTACTTC,CASGRSSYEQYF
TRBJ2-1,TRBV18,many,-,TGTGCCAGCTCTCTGGGGGACTACAATGAGCAGTTCTTC,CASSLGDYNEQFF
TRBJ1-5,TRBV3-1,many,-,TGTGCCAGCAGCGCCGACCACAGTAGCAATCAGCCCCAGCATTTT,CASSADHSSNQPQHF
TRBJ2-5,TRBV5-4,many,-,TGTGCCAGCAGCTCAAACAGGGATGGGGAGACCCAGTACTTC,CASSSNRDGETQYF
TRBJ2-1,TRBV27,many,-,TGTGCCAGCAGTTTGGGCCTGGCGGGCGGGCCTGACGAGCAGTTCTTC,CASSLGLAGGPDEQFF
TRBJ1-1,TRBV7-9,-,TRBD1,TGTGCCAGCAGCCAGGACAGGGGGACTGAAGCTTTCTTT,CASSQDRGTEAFF
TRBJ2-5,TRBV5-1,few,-,TGCGCCAGCAGCTCCTACCCAGGGGAGACCCAGTACTTC,CASSSYPGETQYF
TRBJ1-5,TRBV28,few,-,TGTGCCAGCAGTTTAACTAGGACCCCCTATAGCAATCAGCCCCAGCATTTT,CASSLTRTPYSNQPQHF
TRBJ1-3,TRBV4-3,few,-,TGCGCCAGCAGCCAAGGGACAGCGAGCTCTGGAAACACCATATATTTT,CASSQGTASSGNTIYF
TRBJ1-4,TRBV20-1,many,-,TGCAGTGCTAGGTGGGGGACAAATGAAAAACTGTTTTTT,CSARWGTNEKLFF
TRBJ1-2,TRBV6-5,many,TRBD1,TGTGCCAGCAGGGCCGGGACAGGGGGGGACTATGGCTACACCTTC,CASRAGTGGDYGYTF